This T cell receptor (beta chain) was found in a study of blood T cell repertoires in COVID-19. Turning to the study itself: The samples span acute and convalescent COVID-19 from the United States, Italy and Spain.

Method: immunoSEQ multiplex PCR; TCRdb's copy keeps in-frame clones and lacks some. The data show about 230,000 clones, approximately 84% seen once. Trimming stripped 7 bases from V and 2 bases from J, with 12 bases between. The length of the CDR3 is 14 residues. Germline V lookup: CDR1 SNHLY, CDR2 FYNNEI. Followed over time, Seattle patients had been enrolled while infection was active. This clonotype originated in a man aged 45-65 years with COVID-19, enrolled during active disease. What was sequenced was peripheral blood. This sequence joins TRBV2 and TRBJ1-5; D possibly corresponds to TRBD1 (5 bases). The CDR3 coding sequence is TGTGCCAGCAACGAAGGGGCACGCAATCAGCCCCAGCATTTT. This translates into CASNEGARNQPQHF.